A single sample is the source of the 20 T cell receptor beta chains below, sequenced in a study of cytomegalovirus exposure and HLA in healthy donors. Amplification used 60 Vbeta primers and 13 Jbeta primers. The method was immunoSEQ multiplex PCR; TCRdb's version includes in-frame clones alone and lacks a portion of them. Here the sample spans about 180,000 clones, about four fifths being singletons. Material: PBMCs. The receptors derive from a man aged 35-49 years in good health and CMV-seronegative.

The chain carries TRBV11-2 and TRBJ2-3; 8 positions agree with TRBD2. V lost 6 bases, J lost 1 base, and 12 bases stayed unmatched. This CDR3 has 17 amino acids. The germline gives CDR1 SGHAT, CDR2 FQNNGV. This CDR3 is CASRRSGSNIGTDTQYF. The CDR3 region has the DNA TGTGCCAGCAGACGGAGCGGGAGTAATATTGGCACAGATACGCAGTATTTT.

This clone was seen only a few times. The chain has TRBV4-1 and TRBJ1-1; D might be TRBD1 (6 bases). Germline assignment: CDR1 MGHRA and CDR2 YSYEKL. The CDR3 runs 14 residues. V was pared by 0 bases and J by 6 bases, with 11 bases between. CDR3 in DNA: TGCGCCAGCAGCCAAGATAAGGGGGGGGCTGAAGCTTTCTTT. Amino acid sequence: CASSQDKGGAEAFF.

The chain carries TRBV18 and TRBJ1-4; D is undetermined. The ends were cut back, 2 bases at V and 6 bases at J, with 10 bases in the middle. Germline V CDR1 and CDR2: KGHSH, LQKENI. CDR3 length equals 14 residues. DNA for the CDR3: TGTGCCAGCTCACCAAGCCCCCGGGATGAAAAACTGTTTTTT. The encoded protein is CASSPSPRDEKLFF.

This clone was counted once. The chain joins TRBV18 to TRBJ2-4, with TRBD2 matching over 14 bases. Germline-derived CDR1 and CDR2 are KGHSH and LQKENI. CDR3 size: 16 residues. V was pared by 2 bases and J by 6 bases, with 3 bases of the junction left unmatched. The CDR3 protein is CASSPGTSGSLNIQYF. Written as DNA, the CDR3 is TGTGCCAGCTCACCAGGGACTAGCGGGAGTTTAAACATTCAGTACTTC.

The CDR3 protein is CASSSYGANYGYTF. The CDR3 DNA reads as TGTGCCAGCAGTTCATACGGAGCTAACTATGGCTACACCTTC. The V gene is TRBV28, the J gene TRBJ1-2, with no clear D. This CDR3 contains 14 residues. V lost 4 bases to trimming and J lost 0 bases, with 9 bases between them. The germline gives CDR1 MDHEN, CDR2 SYDVKM.

V and J are TRBV18 and TRBJ1-1; maybe TRBD1 (5 bases). V was pared by 1 base and J by 4 bases, with 10 bases between. The CDR3 length is 14 residues. Germline CDR1 KGHSH, CDR2 LQKENI. The CDR3 DNA sequence: TGTGCCAGCTCACCACAGGGGCTGGGCACTGAAGCTTTCTTT. This sequence encodes CASSPQGLGTEAFF.

The genes are TRBV15 and TRBJ1-5, with D uncertain. Between the trimmed V and J ends, which lost 3 bases and 1 base, there was a span of 10 bases. CDR1 and CDR2 (germline): LNHNV, YYDKDF (reference sequence). This CDR3 spans 15 amino acids. The CDR3: CATSRAGGSNQPQHF. The DNA of the CDR3 is TGTGCCACCAGCAGGGCCGGAGGGAGCAATCAGCCCCAGCATTTT.

For this clone: An end of the junction does not agree with germline; a read error may underlie this. The CDR3 nucleotides are TGTGCTAGCAGCTCGGGACTAGCGGTGCACAATGAGCAGTTCTTC. Translating it yields CASSSGLAVHNEQFF. The rearrangement joins TRBV7-7 to TRBJ2-1; TRBD2 matches 11 bases. Germline V gene data show CDR1 as SSHAT and CDR2 as FNYEAQ (reference sequence). CDR3 length: 15 residues.

The chain couples TRBV2 to TRBJ2-1; 16 positions match TRBD2. The J segment lost 7 bases and the V segment lost 6 bases, leaving 6 bases of the junction unmatched. Germline values: CDR1 SNHLY, CDR2 FYNNEI. The CDR3 has 16 amino acids. The DNA of the CDR3 is TGTGCCAGCAGCGATGGGGGACTAGCGGGAGGGAATGAGCAGTTCTTC. Protein product: CASSDGGLAGGNEQFF.

The table lists this clone with a count of one. This rearrangement joins TRBV9 to TRBJ2-7; 16 positions match TRBD2. The CDR3 extends over 18 amino acids. V trimming: 0 bases; J trimming: 3 bases; junction bases outside the gene matches: 6. The germline gives CDR1 SGDLS, CDR2 YYNGEE. The CDR3 DNA follows: TGTGCCAGCAGCGTAGGGGGACTAGCGGGAGGGCTTGACTACGAGCAGTACTTC. Its translation: CASSVGGLAGGLDYEQYF. The full variable domain, with the rest looked up from reference TRBV9 and TRBJ2-7, is DSGVTQTPKHLITATGQRVTLRCSPRSGDLSVYWYQQSLDQGLQFLIQYYNGEERAKGNILERFSAQQFPDLHSELNLSSLELGDSALYFCASSVGGLAGGLDYEQYFGPGTRLTVT.

V is TRBV7-6 and J is TRBJ2-7; 12 nucleotides align to TRBD1. V shed 1 base and J 4 bases; nucleotides not matched to a gene: 8. Germline assignment: CDR1 SGHVS and CDR2 FNYEAQ. The CDR3 contains 17 residues. The CDR3, as DNA: TGTGCCAGCAGCTTAGGGGTGGAGGGACAGGGGGCTTACGAGCAGTACTTC. Translated, it gives CASSLGVEGQGAYEQYF.

In this sample, this clone turned up once. The V call is TRBV5-4, the J call TRBJ2-3, with 11 bases that match TRBD2. V was pared by 0 bases and J by 2 bases, with 8 bases of the junction left unmatched. From germline, CDR1 is SGHNT and CDR2 YYREEE (reference sequence). The CDR3 contains 18 residues. Written as DNA, the CDR3 is TGTGCCAGCAGCTTGGCCTTTCTAGCGGGGGGCACCACAGATACGCAGTATTTT. This gives the protein CASSLAFLAGGTTDTQYF.

About this clone: The same CDR3 is also encoded by other DNA sequences in this sample. The chain employs TRBV28 and TRBJ2-6, with a tentative D call TRBD1 (6 bases). This CDR3 is 14 amino acids long. From germline, CDR1 is MDHEN and CDR2 SYDVKM. Deletions cut 7 bases from V and 2 bases from J, with 9 bases between. This chain's CDR3 is CASTEGAGANVLTF. CDR3 nucleotides: TGTGCCAGCACCGAGGGGGCTGGGGCCAACGTCCTGACTTTC.

V is TRBV6-1 and J is TRBJ1-6; 8 positions match TRBD1. The CDR3 length is 15 residues. From germline, CDR1 is MNHNS and CDR2 SASEGT. With V trimmed by 5 bases and J by 7 bases, 7 bases remained unmatched. CDR3 sequence (DNA): TGTGCCAGCAGTTTGGACAGGGACCGAAATTCACCCCTCCACTTT. Protein sequence: CASSLDRDRNSPLHF.

This chain links TRBV30 with TRBJ1-6; no firm D call. Germline V lookup: CDR1 GTSNPN, CDR2 SVGIG (reference sequence). This CDR3 spans 15 amino acids. V lost 6 bases and J 0 bases, leaving 12 bases between the germline ends. This CDR3 is CACTLGSSYNSPLHF. As DNA, the CDR3 is TGTGCCTGTACCTTGGGGAGCTCCTATAATTCACCCCTCCACTTT.

J is TRBJ2-7 and V is TRBV11-2; tentatively, D is TRBD1 (6 bases). CDR1 is SGHAT and CDR2 is FQNNGV in the germline V gene. V lost 5 bases and J 3 bases, leaving 11 bases between the germline ends. This CDR3 is 13 amino acids long. The CDR3 is CASSRIQGYEQYF. CDR3 coding DNA: TGTGCCAGCAGCCGGATACAGGGCTACGAGCAGTACTTC.

The chain joins TRBV5-6 to TRBJ2-3; TRBD2 agrees at 7 bases. The CDR3 is made up of 16 amino acids. Germline trimming cut 2 bases from V and 0 bases from J; bases unmatched to any gene: 6. The V gene's germline CDR1 is SGHDT and CDR2 YYEEEE. CDR3 sequence (DNA): TGTGCCAGCAGCTTTCGGGGGGAGCGGAGCACAGATACGCAGTATTTT. This encodes CASSFRGERSTDTQYF.

This clone was counted a few times. The chain carries TRBV7-2 and TRBJ1-4; 7 bases fit TRBD1. After removal of 1 base from V and 1 base from J, the junction contained 6 bases not matched to a gene. Per the germline V gene, CDR1 is SGHTA and CDR2 is FQGNSA. The CDR3 contains 17 residues. CDR3 sequence (DNA): TGTGCCAGCAGCTTAGGAGGGGGCCAAGGAACTAATGAAAAACTGTTTTTT. Amino acid sequence: CASSLGGGQGTNEKLFF. Full variable domain (rest looked up from reference TRBV7-2 and TRBJ1-4): GAGVSQSPSNKVTEKGKDVELRCDPISGHTALYWYRQSLGQGLEFLIYFQGNSAPDKSGLPSDRFSAERTGGSVSTLTIQRTQQEDSAVYLCASSLGGGQGTNEKLFFGSGTQLSVL.

V gene TRBV5-8 combines with J gene TRBJ1-2; 8 bases line up with TRBD1. Germline V gives CDR1 SGHTS, CDR2 YDEGEE. With V trimmed by 0 bases and J by 4 bases, 8 bases remained unmatched. The CDR3 is 16 amino acids. Written as DNA, the CDR3 is TGTGCCAGCAGCTTGGACGCAGGGGGCGCCGTCTATGGCTACACCTTC. Translation: CASSLDAGGAVYGYTF.

This clone was detected only a few times. V usage is TRBV14 and J usage is TRBJ2-5; D may be TRBD2 (5 bases). The ends were cut back, 4 bases at V and 5 bases at J, with 5 bases in the middle. This CDR3 is built from 11 residues. Germline V gene data show CDR1 as SGHDN and CDR2 as FVKESK. CDR3 DNA: TGTGCCAGCAGCCCGGGGGAGACCCAGTACTTC. Its protein is CASSPGETQYF.